These 32 T cell receptor beta chains came from one sample sequenced in a study of graft-versus-host responses after intestinal transplantation. These receptors have no known antigen. TCRdb's copy holds only in-frame clones and misses some; the assay was immunoSEQ multiplex PCR. The sample consists of roughly 120,000 clones, roughly 95% of them appearing once. The material was unstimulated CD8+ T cells sorted from spleen or lymph node cells, obtained before intestinal transplant. These receptors came from a human donor who received an intestinal transplant.

V usage is TRBV21-1 and J usage is TRBJ2-1; the listed D gene, TRBD2, was not tested against the DNA. TRBV21-1 is given as a pseudogene. The CDR3 totals 14 residues. The CDR3: CASSFSGGDNEQFF. The CDR3 DNA is TGTGCCAGCAGCTTCTCCGGGGGGGACAATGAGCAGTTCTTC.

The chain joins TRBV6-5 to TRBJ1-5, with D perhaps TRBD1 (5 bases). V lost 0 bases, J lost 4 bases, and 10 bases lay in between. The germline V gene encodes CDR1 MNHEY and CDR2 SVGAGI. CDR3 length: 15 amino acids. In nucleotides, the CDR3 is TGTGCCAGCAGTTACTCGGGGCAGAGTAATCAGCCCCAGCATTTT. It specifies CASSYSGQSNQPQHF.

The V and J genes are TRBV6-1 and TRBJ2-7; D not resolved. This CDR3 has 14 amino acids. Per germline, CDR1 MNHNS and CDR2 SASEGT. Trimming shortened V by 5 bases and J by 3 bases, and 14 bases separated the two germline ends. Here the CDR3 reads CASSLAVGFYEQYF. In nucleotides, the CDR3 is TGTGCCAGCAGTCTCGCCGTCGGGTTCTACGAGCAGTACTTC.

J is TRBJ2-7 and V is TRBV4-3, with TRBD1 matching over 7 bases. CDR1 is LGHNA and CDR2 is YSLEER in the germline V gene. V was clipped by 4 bases and J by 2 bases; unmatched bases: 2. The CDR3 has 13 residues. DNA of the CDR3: TGCGCCAGCAGCCGGGACAGAGCCTACGAGCAGTACTTC. It translates to CASSRDRAYEQYF.

The chain joins TRBV4-1 to TRBJ2-4; D remains unclear. V lost 3 bases and J lost 0, with 21 bases in between. Per germline, CDR1 MGHRA and CDR2 YSYEKL. The CDR3 covers 19 residues. The CDR3 DNA sequence: TGCGCCAGCAGCCACCCCCCGCCCAGTTTCCCCCTAGCCAAAAACATTCAGTACTTC. Amino acids: CASSHPPPSFPLAKNIQYF.

This chain joins TRBV28 and TRBJ2-7; D not resolved. The germline V gene has CDR1 MDHEN and CDR2 SYDVKM. The CDR3 runs 13 residues. Trimming removed 10 bases at V and 4 bases at J, with 17 bases between. The CDR3 region is CAISTDLPYEQYF. CDR3 in DNA: TGTGCCATCTCTACGGACCTCCCTTACGAGCAGTACTTC.

The chain recombines TRBV30 with TRBJ2-4; weak D call: TRBD2 (5 bases). Germline V gene data show CDR1 as GTSNPN and CDR2 as SVGIG (reference sequence). The CDR3 is made up of 13 amino acids. V shed 0 bases and J shed 9 bases, with 12 bases lying between them. The CDR3 DNA is TGTGCCTGGAGTGTATCCGAGGGCCGCATTCAGTACTTC. It translates to CAWSVSEGRIQYF.

The chain carries TRBV27 and TRBJ2-7, with unresolved D. Germline V lookup: CDR1 MNHEY, CDR2 SMNVEV (reference sequence). The CDR3 is made up of 14 amino acids. V shed 3 bases and J shed 7 bases, with 16 bases lying between them. The CDR3 loop reads CASSLVVGPREQYF. The CDR3 DNA is TGTGCCAGCAGTTTGGTTGTCGGTCCCCGGGAGCAGTACTTC.

The chain combines TRBV19 with TRBJ1-4; no definite D call. Germline CDR1 LNHDA, CDR2 SQIVND (reference sequence). Deletions cut 4 bases from V and 1 base from J, with 10 bases between. This CDR3 comprises 15 residues. The CDR3 nucleotides read TGTGCCAGTAGTACTCGGGCAGGAACTAATGAAAAACTGTTTTTT. It encodes CASSTRAGTNEKLFF.

The chain employs TRBV13 and TRBJ2-1, with 8 nucleotides matching TRBD2. CDR1 is PRHDT and CDR2 is FYEKMQ in the germline V gene (reference sequence). The J segment lost 2 bases and the V segment lost 0 bases, leaving 0 bases of the junction unmatched. CDR3 length: 15 residues. CDR3 amino acids: CASSLGSGTYNEQFF. In DNA, the CDR3 is TGTGCCAGCAGCTTAGGTAGCGGGACCTACAATGAGCAGTTCTTC.

The V call is TRBV7-3, the J call TRBJ2-1, with 8 bases that match TRBD2. Germline trimming cut 3 bases from V and 8 bases from J; bases unmatched to any gene: 9. Germline V gene data show CDR1 as SGHTA and CDR2 as FQGTGA. The CDR3 runs 15 residues. For the CDR3, the DNA is TGTGCCAGCAGCTTGCTAGCGGGCTCTTGGGATGAGCAGTTCTTC. Its translation: CASSLLAGSWDEQFF.

The rearrangement joins TRBV10-3 to TRBJ2-2; D perhaps matches TRBD1 (5 bases). V lost 6 bases and J lost 2, with 13 bases in between. Germline V gives CDR1 ENHRY, CDR2 SYGVKD. There are 15 residues in the CDR3. Here the CDR3 DNA reads TGTGCCATCAGCATTGCGCAGGGTAACACCGGGGAGCTGTTTTTT. As protein: CAISIAQGNTGELFF.

The chain links TRBV12-5 to TRBJ2-7; D unresolved. This CDR3 has 13 residues. The ends were cut back, 2 bases at V and 6 bases at J, with 11 bases in the middle. Germline CDR1 LGHNT, CDR2 FRNRAP. CDR3 amino acids: CASGLYGSFEQYF. CDR3 in DNA: TGTGCTAGTGGTTTGTATGGGTCTTTCGAGCAGTACTTC.

V is TRBV2 and J is TRBJ1-1; TRBD1 aligns across 7 bases. Germline values: CDR1 SNHLY, CDR2 FYNNEI. Unmatched junction bases numbered 16, after V lost 9 bases and J lost 0 bases. This CDR3 contains 17 residues. This chain's CDR3 is CAREGQPTVYLNTEAFF. In DNA form, the CDR3 reads TGTGCCAGAGAGGGACAGCCGACGGTCTACCTGAACACTGAAGCTTTCTTT.

The chain links TRBV27 to TRBJ2-3; D unclear. The V end was cut by 2 bases, the J end by 6 bases, with 9 bases between. CDR1 is MNHEY, CDR2 SMNVEV, per germline (reference sequence). The CDR3 length is 13 residues. CDR3 loop: CASSLLGSDTQYF. CDR3 DNA sequence: TGTGCCAGCAGTTTACTGGGGTCGGATACGCAGTATTTT.

This chain joins TRBV9 and TRBJ1-4; 8 positions match TRBD1. This CDR3 is built from 15 residues. Germline V CDR1 and CDR2: SGDLS, YYNGEE. Unmatched junction bases numbered 3, after V lost 1 base and J lost 4 bases. The CDR3 loop is CASSVTGQGNEKLFF. CDR3 nucleotide sequence: TGTGCCAGCAGCGTAACAGGACAGGGTAATGAAAAACTGTTTTTT.

The V gene is TRBV9, the J gene TRBJ2-3; a possible D gene is TRBD2 (6 bases). The CDR3 runs to 15 residues. CDR1 is SGDLS and CDR2 is YYNGEE in the germline V gene. V lost 1 base, J lost 0 bases, and 9 bases lay in between. The CDR3 loop is CASSVYGTSTDTQYF. The CDR3 region has the DNA TGTGCCAGCAGCGTATACGGGACTAGCACAGATACGCAGTATTTT.

The V call is TRBV15, the J call TRBJ2-7; no definite D call. In germline, CDR1 is LNHNV, CDR2 YYDKDF (reference sequence). This CDR3 region has 12 residues. The V end lost 8 bases, the J end lost 4 bases, and 12 bases lay between the germline ends. CDR3 sequence: CATGVGGYEQYF. CDR3 in DNA: TGTGCCACCGGTGTTGGCGGTTACGAGCAGTACTTC.

This chain uses TRBV5-1 with TRBJ2-2; TRBD1 agrees at 7 bases. CDR3 size: 15 residues. CDR1 SGHRS and CDR2 YFSETQ come from the germline V gene. V was pared by 3 bases and J by 1 base, with 3 bases of the junction left unmatched. The CDR3 sequence: CASSYDRENTGELFF. Here the CDR3 DNA reads TGCGCCAGCAGCTATGACAGGGAGAACACCGGGGAGCTGTTTTTT. The full variable domain, in which reference TRBV5-1 and TRBJ2-2 provide the parts outside the CDR3, is KAGVTQTPRYLIKTRGQQVTLSCSPISGHRSVSWYQQTPGQGLQFLFEYFSETQRNKGNFPGRFSGRQFSNSRSEMNVSTLELGDSALYLCASSYDRENTGELFFGEGSRLTVL.

The rearrangement links TRBV19 to TRBJ2-1; 10 bases map to TRBD2. After removal of 3 bases from V and 2 bases from J, the junction contained 7 bases not matched to a gene. The CDR3 totals 17 residues. Germline V gene sequence: CDR1 LNHDA, CDR2 SQIVND (reference sequence). The CDR3 DNA follows: TGTGCCAGTAGTATCGGGCTAGCGGGAGCGGCCTACAATGAGCAGTTCTTC. This gives the protein CASSIGLAGAAYNEQFF.

The rearrangement links TRBV7-9 to TRBJ2-5; 7 bases align to TRBD1. CDR3 length: 14 residues. Germline values: CDR1 SEHNR, CDR2 FQNEAQ (reference sequence). Losses at the gene ends were 3 bases for V and 1 base for J; bases not matched to a gene: 2. The CDR3 loop is CASSLGQPQETQYF. The CDR3, as DNA: TGTGCCAGCAGCTTGGGACAGCCCCAAGAGACCCAGTACTTC.

CDR3 sequence reads: CASSQGGTEAFF. The CDR3 nucleotides read TGTGCCAGCAGTCAAGGGGGCACTGAAGCTTTCTTT. The chain joins TRBV7-9 to TRBJ1-1, with a possible D match to TRBD1 (6 bases). CDR3 length: 12 residues. Trimming took off 6 bases at V and 4 bases at J, with 9 bases between the two ends. Germline V CDR1 and CDR2: SEHNR, FQNEAQ (reference sequence).

The J gene is TRBJ1-2, the V gene TRBV7-9; 12 positions match TRBD1. The CDR3 totals 17 residues. After removal of 5 bases from V and 5 bases from J, the junction contained 12 bases not matched to a gene. Per the germline V gene, CDR1 is SEHNR and CDR2 is FQNEAQ (reference sequence). The CDR3 loop reads CASSPRDRGPLGYGYTF. DNA of the CDR3: TGTGCCAGCAGCCCCCGGGACAGGGGGCCGTTGGGTTATGGCTACACCTTC.

V and J are TRBV7-3 and TRBJ2-6; D is uncertain. Germline CDR1 reads SGHTA; CDR2 reads FQGTGA. The CDR3 spans 19 residues. The V gene lost 0 bases and the J gene lost 0 bases, with 15 bases spanning the gap. CDR3 in amino acids: CASSLTARSRDSGANVLTF. The CDR3 nucleotides read TGTGCCAGCAGCTTAACGGCCCGAAGTAGGGACTCTGGGGCCAACGTCCTGACTTTC.

J is TRBJ1-3 and V is TRBV28; D ambiguous. The CDR3 consists of 14 residues. V dropped 1 base and J dropped 2 bases, with 6 bases sitting between them. Germline V CDR1 and CDR2: MDHEN, SYDVKM. CDR3 sequence: CASSLLGTGNTIYF. The CDR3 DNA follows: TGTGCCAGCAGTTTATTAGGGACTGGAAACACCATATATTTT. The entire variable domain, with the rest obtained from reference TRBV28 and TRBJ1-3, is as follows: DVKVTQSSRYLVKRTGEKVFLECVQDMDHENMFWYRQDPGLGLRLIYFSYDVKMKEKGDIPEGYSVSREKKERFSLILESASTNQTSMYLCASSLLGTGNTIYFGEGSWLTVV.

This chain joins TRBV27 and TRBJ2-7; a possible D gene is TRBD2 (6 bases). CDR3 length: 16 amino acids. Trimming took off 1 base at V and 4 bases at J, with 17 bases between the two ends. Germline V gene data show CDR1 as MNHEY and CDR2 as SMNVEV (reference sequence). The CDR3 region has the DNA TGTGCCAGCAGTTTATTTGCGGGACGTTTGGGTTACGAGCAGTACTTC. It is translated as CASSLFAGRLGYEQYF.

The chain recombines TRBV28 with TRBJ2-7; 9 bases are shared with TRBD1. The germline V gene encodes CDR1 MDHEN and CDR2 SYDVKM. V lost 4 bases and J lost 2; bases outside the gene matches: 9. CDR3 length: 16 residues. The chain's CDR3 is CASSSPDRGLPYEQYF. In nucleotides, the CDR3 is TGTGCCAGCAGTTCACCGGACAGGGGTTTACCCTACGAGCAGTACTTC.

The chain joins TRBV28 to TRBJ1-1; the D gene is possibly TRBD1 (5 bases). The ends were cut back, 5 bases at V and 7 bases at J, with 8 bases in the middle. The CDR3 totals 11 residues. Germline CDR1 MDHEN, CDR2 SYDVKM. The CDR3 reads CASSAGSEAFF. The CDR3 region has the DNA TGTGCCAGCAGTGCAGGGAGTGAAGCTTTCTTT.

V is TRBV10-3 and J is TRBJ1-3; D unclear. The germline V gene encodes CDR1 ENHRY and CDR2 SYGVKD. This CDR3 region has 14 residues. The V and J ends lost 7 bases and 4 bases respectively, with 14 bases between them. This chain's CDR3 is CAIKDGPEGNTIYF. In DNA form, the CDR3 reads TGTGCCATCAAGGACGGCCCTGAAGGAAACACCATATATTTT.

This chain uses TRBV18 with TRBJ2-1; either TRBD1 or TRBD2 may fit D (5 bases each). The ends were cut back, 3 bases at V and 2 bases at J, with 8 bases in the middle. The CDR3 has 14 amino acids. Germline assignment: CDR1 KGHSH and CDR2 LQKENI. DNA of the CDR3: TGTGCCAGCTCACCGGTGGGGGCCTACAATGAGCAGTTCTTC. Its translation: CASSPVGAYNEQFF.

This chain connects TRBV2 to TRBJ2-1, with D possibly being TRBD1 (6 bases). Germline-derived CDR1 and CDR2 are SNHLY and FYNNEI. V gave up 4 bases and J gave up 4 bases, with 35 bases separating them. The CDR3 runs 22 residues. CDR3 sequence (DNA): TGTGCCAGCAGTGCACAAATCAACCGACAGGAGACACATGCAATCCGATACAATGAGCAGTTCTTC. Translating gives CASSAQINRQETHAIRYNEQFF.

The chain links TRBV12-5 to TRBJ1-1, with D unclear. CDR3 length: 16 residues. V lost 6 bases, J lost 2 bases, and 19 bases lay in between. From germline, CDR1 is LGHNT and CDR2 FRNRAP. Here the CDR3 reads CASGLGGTKGNTEAFF. CDR3 coding DNA: TGTGCTAGTGGCCTCGGCGGCACTAAGGGCAACACTGAAGCTTTCTTT.